The T cell receptor beta chain described here comes from a study of T cell repertoires in cytomegalovirus infection. Study in general: Matching HLA type and CMV infection were both indicated by public TCR beta signatures.

TCRdb redid the calling of the reads with MiXCR, one entry per CDR3 protein. The sample lists around 740,000 distinct CDR3 sequences; roughly a third were seen once. Germline CDR1 SNHLY, CDR2 FYNNEI. This CDR3 contains 14 residues. Trimming removed 6 bases at V and 5 bases at J, with 16 bases between. The clonotype comes from a human donor in good health (CMV status not recorded). Some clones in this sample may be carry-over from other donors' samples. The sequencing input was PBMCs. V is TRBV2 and J is TRBJ2-5; D not resolved. CDR3 residues: CASSTAYLEETQYF. The CDR3 DNA follows: TGTGCCAGCAGCACAGCATATCTGGAGGAGACCCAGTACTTC. Full variable domain (outside the CDR3, taken from reference TRBV2 and TRBJ2-5): EPEVTQTPSHQVTQMGQEVILRCVPISNHLYFYWYRQILGQKVEFLVSFYNNEISEKSEIFDDQFSVERPDGSNFTLKIRSTKLEDSAMYFCASSTAYLEETQYFGPGTRLLVL.